A selection of T cell receptor beta chains follows, all from one sample in a study of T cells expressing NK-cell markers. Using the 5' RACE reads, TCRdb records one entry per CDR3 protein without DNA. The sample holds over 350,000 distinct CDR3 sequences. The specimen sequenced was blood T cells: a sorted CD56 or NKG2C T cell subset, CD4+ or CD8+ T cells, or bulk PBMC T cells (not recorded which). The receptors here all came from a woman aged 45-59 years in good health. Both conserved end residues are part of each CDR3.

j_call v_call cdr3_aa
TRBJ2-3 TRBV5-1 CASMGGGLGTDTQYF
TRBJ1-1 TRBV20-1 CTPSDGNTEAFF
TRBJ2-3 TRBV5-6 CASSLYGGRGTQYF
TRBJ2-1 TRBV9 CASSSVGSYNEQFF
TRBJ2-5 TRBV5-1 CASSLQGLETQYF
TRBJ2-7 TRBV4-2 CASSQIEATREQYF
TRBJ2-7 TRBV29-1 CSVGGTSGSYRHEQYF
TRBJ2-7 TRBV14 CASSQDWDEQYF
TRBJ2-3 TRBV11-2 CASSFSSVGGTGFGTDTQYF
TRBJ2-5 TRBV5-1 CASSLLASQTQYF
TRBJ1-1 TRBV7-3 CASSPQGGHTEAFF
TRBJ1-4 TRBV6-1 CASSEGTGGFEKLFF
TRBJ2-7 TRBV15 CATGVRPYSYEQYF
TRBJ1-2 TRBV25-1 CASSERDRSYGYTF
TRBJ2-3 TRBV6-1 CASRGYGASYTDTQYF
TRBJ2-5 TRBV12-3/TRBV12-4 CASSWRGQETQYF
TRBJ1-1 TRBV6-1 CAGEGGANTEAFF
TRBJ2-1 TRBV6-2/TRBV6-3 CASSSLQGAPNEQFF
TRBJ2-2 TRBV20-1 CSAVFSQGATGELFF
TRBJ2-3 TRBV24-1 CATSDPGTSTDTQYF
TRBJ2-5 TRBV20-1 CSARGRGRGYQETQYF
TRBJ2-3 TRBV20-1 CSARSPGRLLGADTQYF